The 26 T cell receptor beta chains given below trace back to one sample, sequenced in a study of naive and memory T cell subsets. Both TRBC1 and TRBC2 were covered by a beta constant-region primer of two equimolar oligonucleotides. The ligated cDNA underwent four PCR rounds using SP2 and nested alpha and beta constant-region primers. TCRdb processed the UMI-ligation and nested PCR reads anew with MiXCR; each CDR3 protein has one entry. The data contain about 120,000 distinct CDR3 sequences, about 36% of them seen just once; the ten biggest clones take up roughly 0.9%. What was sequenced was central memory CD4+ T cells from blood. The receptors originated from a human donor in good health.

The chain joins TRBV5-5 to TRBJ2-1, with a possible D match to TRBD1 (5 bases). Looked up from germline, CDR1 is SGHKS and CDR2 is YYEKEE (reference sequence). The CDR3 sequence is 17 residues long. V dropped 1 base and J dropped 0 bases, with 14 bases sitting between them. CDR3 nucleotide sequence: TGTGCCAGCAGCTTGAGTAGTAACAGGTACTCCTACAATGAGCAGTTCTTC. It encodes CASSLSSNRYSYNEQFF.

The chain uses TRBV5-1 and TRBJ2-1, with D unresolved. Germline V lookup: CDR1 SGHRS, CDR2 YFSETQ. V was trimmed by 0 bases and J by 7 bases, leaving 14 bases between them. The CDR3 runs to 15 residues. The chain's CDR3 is CASSLGGGTVNEQFF. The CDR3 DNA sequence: TGCGCCAGCAGCTTGGGTGGTGGTACAGTTAATGAGCAGTTCTTC.

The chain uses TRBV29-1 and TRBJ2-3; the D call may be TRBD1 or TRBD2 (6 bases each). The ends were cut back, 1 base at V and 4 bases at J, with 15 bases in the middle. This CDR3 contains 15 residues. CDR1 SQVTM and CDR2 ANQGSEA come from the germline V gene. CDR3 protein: CSVEGGDRGPDTQYF. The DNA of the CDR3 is TGCAGCGTTGAAGGGGGCGACCGGGGGCCAGATACGCAGTATTTT.

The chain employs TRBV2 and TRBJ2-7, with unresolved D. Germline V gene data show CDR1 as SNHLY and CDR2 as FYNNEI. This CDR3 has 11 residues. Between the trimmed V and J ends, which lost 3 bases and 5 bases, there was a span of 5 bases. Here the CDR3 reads CASSEVNEQYF. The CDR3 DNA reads TGTGCCAGCAGTGAGGTAAACGAGCAGTACTTC. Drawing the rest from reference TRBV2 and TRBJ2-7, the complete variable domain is EPEVTQTPSHQVTQMGQEVILRCVPISNHLYFYWYRQILGQKVEFLVSFYNNEISEKSEIFDDQFSVERPDGSNFTLKIRSTKLEDSAMYFCASSEVNEQYFGPGTRLTVT.

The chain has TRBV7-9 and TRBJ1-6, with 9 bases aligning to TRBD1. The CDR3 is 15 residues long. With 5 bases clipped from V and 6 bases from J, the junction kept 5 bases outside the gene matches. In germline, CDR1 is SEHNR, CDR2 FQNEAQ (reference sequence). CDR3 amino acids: CASSNGQGINSPLHF. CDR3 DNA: TGTGCCAGCAGCAACGGACAGGGGATTAATTCACCCCTCCACTTT.

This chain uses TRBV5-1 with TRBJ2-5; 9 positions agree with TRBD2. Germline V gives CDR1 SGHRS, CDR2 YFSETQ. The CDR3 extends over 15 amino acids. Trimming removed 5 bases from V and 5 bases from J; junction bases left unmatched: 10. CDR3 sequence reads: CASRTSGTRWETQYF. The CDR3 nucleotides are TGCGCCAGCAGGACTAGCGGAACGCGATGGGAGACCCAGTACTTC.

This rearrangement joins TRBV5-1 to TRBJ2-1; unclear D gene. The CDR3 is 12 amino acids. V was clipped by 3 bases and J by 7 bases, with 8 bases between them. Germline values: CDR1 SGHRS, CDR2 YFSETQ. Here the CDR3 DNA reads TGCGCCAGCAGCTCGACTTGGAATGAGCAGTTCTTC. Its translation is CASSSTWNEQFF.

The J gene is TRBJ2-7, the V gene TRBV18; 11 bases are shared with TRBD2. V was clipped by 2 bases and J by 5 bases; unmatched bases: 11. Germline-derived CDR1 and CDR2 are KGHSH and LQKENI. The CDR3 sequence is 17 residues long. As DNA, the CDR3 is TGTGCCAGCTCACCAAGGGGTAGAGGACTAGCGGGTAACGAGCAGTACTTC. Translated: CASSPRGRGLAGNEQYF.

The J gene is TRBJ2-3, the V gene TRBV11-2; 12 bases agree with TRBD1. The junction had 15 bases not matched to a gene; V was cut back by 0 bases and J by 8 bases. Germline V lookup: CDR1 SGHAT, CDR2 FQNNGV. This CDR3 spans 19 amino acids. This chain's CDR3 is CASSLEGQGAVQLRATQYF. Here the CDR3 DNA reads TGTGCCAGCAGCTTAGAGGGACAGGGGGCTGTCCAGCTCAGGGCTACGCAGTATTTT.

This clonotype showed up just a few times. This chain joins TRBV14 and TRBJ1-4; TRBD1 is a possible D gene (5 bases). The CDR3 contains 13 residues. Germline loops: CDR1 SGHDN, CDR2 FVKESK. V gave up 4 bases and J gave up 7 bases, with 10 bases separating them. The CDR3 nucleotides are TGTGCCAGCAGCCGTAAACAGGCTGAAAAACTGTTTTTT. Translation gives CASSRKQAEKLFF. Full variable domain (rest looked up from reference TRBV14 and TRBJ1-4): EAGVTQFPSHSVIEKGQTVTLRCDPISGHDNLYWYRRVMGKEIKFLLHFVKESKQDESGMPNNRFLAERTGGTYSTLKVQPAELEDSGVYFCASSRKQAEKLFFGSGTQLSVL.

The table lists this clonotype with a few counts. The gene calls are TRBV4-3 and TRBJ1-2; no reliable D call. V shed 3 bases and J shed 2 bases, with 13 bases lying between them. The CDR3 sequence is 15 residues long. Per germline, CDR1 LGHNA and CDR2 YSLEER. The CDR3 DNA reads TGCGCCAGCAGCCAGTACAATCGGGAAAACTATGGCTACACCTTC. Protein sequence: CASSQYNRENYGYTF.

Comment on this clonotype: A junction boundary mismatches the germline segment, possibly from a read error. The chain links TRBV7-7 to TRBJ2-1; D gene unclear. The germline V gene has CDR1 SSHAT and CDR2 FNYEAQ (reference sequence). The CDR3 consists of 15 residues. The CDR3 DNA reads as TGTGCTAGCAGCCTGACACCAAGCCAGTACAATGAGCAGTTCTTC. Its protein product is CASSLTPSQYNEQFF.

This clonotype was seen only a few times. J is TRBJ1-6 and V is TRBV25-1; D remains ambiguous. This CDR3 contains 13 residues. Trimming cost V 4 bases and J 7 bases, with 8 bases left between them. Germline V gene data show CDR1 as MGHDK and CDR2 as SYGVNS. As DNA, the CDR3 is TGTGCCAGCAGTGTTGCCGACAATTCACCCCTCCACTTT. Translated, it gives CASSVADNSPLHF. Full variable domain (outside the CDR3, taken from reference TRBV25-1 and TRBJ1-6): EADIYQTPRYLVIGTGKKITLECSQTMGHDKMYWYQQDPGMELHLIHYSYGVNSTEKGDLSSESTVSRIRTEHFPLTLESARPSHTSQYLCASSVADNSPLHFGNGTRLTVT.

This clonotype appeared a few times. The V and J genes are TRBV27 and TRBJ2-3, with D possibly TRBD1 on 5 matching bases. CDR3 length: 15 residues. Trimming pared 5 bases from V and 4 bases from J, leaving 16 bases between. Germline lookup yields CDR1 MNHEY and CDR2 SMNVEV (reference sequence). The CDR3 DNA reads TGTGCCAGCAGTGGCCCCGAACCCAGGGCAGATACGCAGTATTTT. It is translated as CASSGPEPRADTQYF.

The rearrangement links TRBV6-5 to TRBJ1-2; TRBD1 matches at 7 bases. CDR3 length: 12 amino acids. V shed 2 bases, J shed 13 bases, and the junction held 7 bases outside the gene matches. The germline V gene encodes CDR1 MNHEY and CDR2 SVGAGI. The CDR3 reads CASSYRGGAGTF. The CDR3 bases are TGTGCCAGCAGTTACCGAGGGGGCGCTGGCACCTTC.

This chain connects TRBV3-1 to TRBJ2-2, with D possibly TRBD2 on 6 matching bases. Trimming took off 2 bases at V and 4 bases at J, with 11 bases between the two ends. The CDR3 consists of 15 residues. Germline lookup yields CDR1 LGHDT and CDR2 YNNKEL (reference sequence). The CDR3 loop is CASSQYGGGTGELFF. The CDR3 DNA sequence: TGTGCCAGCAGCCAATATGGGGGAGGCACCGGGGAGCTGTTTTTT.

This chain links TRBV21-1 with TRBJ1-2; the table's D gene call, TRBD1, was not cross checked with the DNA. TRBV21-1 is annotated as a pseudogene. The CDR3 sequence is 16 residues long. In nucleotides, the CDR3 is TGTGCCAGCAGCAAATTATCTGGCAGGGGGCACTATGGCTACACCTTC. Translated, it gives CASSKLSGRGHYGYTF.

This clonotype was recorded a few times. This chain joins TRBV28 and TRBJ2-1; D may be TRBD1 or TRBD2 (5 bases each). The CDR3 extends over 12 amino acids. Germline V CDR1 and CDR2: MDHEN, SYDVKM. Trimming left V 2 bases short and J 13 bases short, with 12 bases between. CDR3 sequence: CASSLEPGPQFF. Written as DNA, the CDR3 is TGTGCCAGCAGTTTAGAACCGGGACCCCAGTTCTTC.

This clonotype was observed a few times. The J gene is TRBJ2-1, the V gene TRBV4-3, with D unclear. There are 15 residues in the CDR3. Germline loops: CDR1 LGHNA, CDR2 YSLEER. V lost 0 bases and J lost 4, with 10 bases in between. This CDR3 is CASSQETQGYNEQFF. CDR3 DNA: TGCGCCAGCAGCCAAGAAACGCAAGGGTACAATGAGCAGTTCTTC.

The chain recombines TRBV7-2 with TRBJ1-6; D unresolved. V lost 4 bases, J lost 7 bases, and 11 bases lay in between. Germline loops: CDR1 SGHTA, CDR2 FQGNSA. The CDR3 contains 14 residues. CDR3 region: CASSSGSINSPLHF. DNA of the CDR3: TGTGCCAGCAGCTCCGGGTCGATAAATTCACCCCTCCACTTT.

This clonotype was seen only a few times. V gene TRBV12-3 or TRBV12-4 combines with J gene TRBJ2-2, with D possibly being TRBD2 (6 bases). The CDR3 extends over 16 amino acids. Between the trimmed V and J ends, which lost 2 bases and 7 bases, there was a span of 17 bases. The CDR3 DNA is TGTGCCAGCAGTTTAAGCTCGGCTAGCGAAAACGGGGAGCTGTTTTTT. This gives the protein CASSLSSASENGELFF.

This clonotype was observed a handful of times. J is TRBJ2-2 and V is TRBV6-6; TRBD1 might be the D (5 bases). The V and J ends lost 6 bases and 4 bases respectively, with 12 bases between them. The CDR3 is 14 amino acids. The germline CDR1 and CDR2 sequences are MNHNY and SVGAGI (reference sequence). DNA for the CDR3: TGTGCCAGCAGACGCGACAGCTCCACCGGGGAGCTGTTTTTT. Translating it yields CASRRDSSTGELFF.

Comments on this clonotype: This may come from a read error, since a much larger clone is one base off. The CDR3 DNA reads as TGTGCCAGTAGGAGGGGCTACGGGCAGTACTTC. Protein product: CASRRGYGQYF. This rearrangement joins TRBV28 to TRBJ2-7, with D perhaps TRBD2 (6 bases). The CDR3 loop spans 11 amino acids. The germline gives CDR1 MDHEN, CDR2 SYDVKM. Full variable domain (missing parts from reference TRBV28 and TRBJ2-7): DVKVTQSSRYLVKRTGEKVFLECVQDMDHENMFWYRQDPGLGLRLIYFSYDVKMKEKGDIPEGYSVSREKKERFSLILESASTNQTSMYLCASRRGYGQYFGPGTRLTVT.

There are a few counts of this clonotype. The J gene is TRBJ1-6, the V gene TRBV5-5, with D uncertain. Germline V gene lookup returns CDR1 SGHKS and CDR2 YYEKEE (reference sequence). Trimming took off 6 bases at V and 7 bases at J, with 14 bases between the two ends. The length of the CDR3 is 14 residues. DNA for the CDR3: TGTGCCAGCAACTCGCACCTCAGCAATTCACCCCTCCACTTT. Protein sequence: CASNSHLSNSPLHF. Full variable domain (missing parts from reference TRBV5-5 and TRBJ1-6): DAGVTQSPTHLIKTRGQQVTLRCSPISGHKSVSWYQQVLGQGPQFIFQYYEKEERGRGNFPDRFSARQFPNYSSELNVNALLLGDSALYLCASNSHLSNSPLHFGNGTRLTVT.

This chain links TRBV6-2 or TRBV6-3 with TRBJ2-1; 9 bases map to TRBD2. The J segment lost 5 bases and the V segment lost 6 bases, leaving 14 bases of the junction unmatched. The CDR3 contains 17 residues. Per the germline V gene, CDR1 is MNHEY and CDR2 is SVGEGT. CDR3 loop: CASSTNLLAGPHNEQFF. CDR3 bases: TGTGCCAGCAGCACTAACCTCCTAGCGGGACCGCACAATGAGCAGTTCTTC.

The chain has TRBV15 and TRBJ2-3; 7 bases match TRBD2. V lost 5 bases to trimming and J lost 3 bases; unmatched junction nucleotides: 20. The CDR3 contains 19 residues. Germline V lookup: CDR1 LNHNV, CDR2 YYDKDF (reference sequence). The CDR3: CATSPLGLARRELTDTQYF. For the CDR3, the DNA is TGTGCCACCAGCCCCCTCGGCCTAGCTCGGCGGGAGTTGACAGATACGCAGTATTTT.